This T cell receptor beta chain was obtained from a study of Ad26.COV2.S vaccination and SARS-CoV-2 variants. Turning to the study itself: Ad26.COV2.S was injected intramuscularly once or twice, 56 days apart. Overall study findings and caveats: The TCR-based breadth and depth measures might underestimate overall T cell responses.

Indicated treatment: around 19 received Ad26.COV2.S at low or high dose, single or two shots; 5 received placebo; per-sample allocation not given. Sampling was performed 63 days after the first vaccine or placebo injection. Built on an Ad26 vector, the vaccine expressed Wuhan-strain SARS-CoV-2 spike. Method: immunoSEQ multiplex PCR; TCRdb's copy keeps in-frame clones and lacks some. The profile covers about 480,000 clones, with roughly 87% appearing a single time and about 13% taken by the ten largest. The V gene's germline CDR1 is LGHNA and CDR2 YSLEER. This CDR3 spans 15 amino acids. V was pared by 1 base and J by 5 bases, with 14 bases between. Comment on this clone: What it recognizes is unknown.

The chain has TRBV4-3 and TRBJ2-5; D is perhaps TRBD2 (6 bases). The specimen was peripheral blood, collected in a trial of Ad26.COV2.S vaccine versus placebo. The TCR was taken from a person between 18 and 60 years old who received the Ad26.COV2.S COVID-19 vaccine or a placebo. The DNA of the CDR3 is TGCGCCAGCAGCCAAGGAGGGACTGGGATGGAGACCCAGTACTTC. Protein: CASSQGGTGMETQYF.